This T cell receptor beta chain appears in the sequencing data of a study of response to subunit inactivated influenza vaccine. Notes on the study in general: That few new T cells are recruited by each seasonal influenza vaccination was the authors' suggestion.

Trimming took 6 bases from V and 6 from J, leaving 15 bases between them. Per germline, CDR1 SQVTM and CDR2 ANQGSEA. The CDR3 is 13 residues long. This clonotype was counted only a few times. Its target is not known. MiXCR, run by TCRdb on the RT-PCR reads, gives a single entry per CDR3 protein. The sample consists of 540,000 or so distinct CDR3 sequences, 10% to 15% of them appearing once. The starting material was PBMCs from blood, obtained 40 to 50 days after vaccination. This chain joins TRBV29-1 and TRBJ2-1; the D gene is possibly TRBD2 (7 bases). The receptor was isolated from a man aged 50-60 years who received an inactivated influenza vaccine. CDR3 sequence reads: CSVDAGAGNEQFF. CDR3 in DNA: TGCAGCGTCGATGCGGGGGCGGGCAATGAGCAGTTCTTC.